This section outlines one T cell receptor (beta chain) sequence together with its context. This specimen belongs to a study of blood T cell repertoires in COVID-19. Overall study context: In each case, the material was cDNA or gDNA derived from T cells, B-cell-depleted T cells, or PBMCs.

Assignments of participants to cohorts depended upon their own reported clinical history. Sequencing was performed with immunoSEQ multiplex PCR; in TCRdb, only in-frame clones are kept and a portion is missing. The sample carries approximately 300,000 clones, 70% to 90% recorded once. With 9 bases removed from V and 7 bases from J, the gap between germline ends came to 15 bases. Germline CDR1 and CDR2: LNHDA and SQIVND (reference sequence). The CDR3 spans 12 residues. The chain recombines TRBV19 with TRBJ1-2, with D perhaps TRBD1 (6 bases). Sequenced input: PBMCs or T cells enriched from blood (not recorded which). The receptor's source is a woman aged 25 to 39 who had recovered from COVID-19. CDR3 region: CASIDRIGGYTF. DNA of the CDR3: TGTGCCAGCATAGACAGGATAGGTGGCTACACCTTC.